This is a list of T cell receptor beta chains from one sample in a study of regulatory dendritic cells for organ transplantation. These receptors' targets are unknown. Assay: immunoSEQ multiplex PCR; the TCRdb copy retains only in-frame clones and omits some. The repertoire includes about 21,000 clones, roughly 88% of them detected once, and 0.55% to 0.85% sits in the top ten. The sequencing input was naive CD4+ T cells from blood cultured with regulatory dendritic cells. The receptors were sampled from a human donor in good health. Each CDR3 is given with its conserved first and last residue. The order of the fields is clone size, D gene, V gene, J gene, CDR3 DNA, CDR3 protein. D genes are given only for firm matches. The size entry is marked missing in some rows and otherwise reads once, few, many or a size class.

>NA|NA|TRBV6-1|TRBJ1-2
TGTGCCAGCACTTGCCAATGGGGGTCTTACTATGGCTACACCTTC
CASTCQWGSYYGYTF
>NA|TRBD1|TRBV7-9|TRBJ1-1
TGTGCCAGCAGCTTAAAACAACAGGGGAGTGAAGCTTTCTTT
CASSLKQQGSEAFF
>few|NA|TRBV5-6|TRBJ1-2
TGTGCCACCAGGACGGGCTGGGCTCCCCTCTATGGCTACACCTTC
CATRTGWAPLYGYTF
>NA|NA|TRBV7-2|TRBJ2-1
TGTGCCAGCAGCCTTTCTGATGAGCAGTTCTTC
CASSLSDEQFF
>NA|NA|TRBV6-5|TRBJ1-2
TGTGCCAGCAACCCGCAGGACACCGACCTTCCTGGCTACACCTTC
CASNPQDTDLPGYTF
>NA|TRBD1|TRBV5-8|TRBJ1-1
TGTGCCAGCAGCCTTCAGGGGGCGAACACTGAAGCTTTCTTT
CASSLQGANTEAFF
>NA|TRBD2|TRBV29-1|TRBJ2-7
TGCAGCGTTGCGGGGGGGGGCTACGAGCAGTACTTC
CSVAGGGYEQYF
>NA|NA|TRBV6-5|TRBJ2-2
TGTGCCAGCAGTCGGGGTCCCGGGGAGCTGTTTTTT
CASSRGPGELFF
>NA|NA|TRBV30|TRBJ2-2
TGTGCCTGGACCATGCGGCTCACCGGGGAGCTGTTTTTT
CAWTMRLTGELFF
>NA|TRBD1|TRBV7-9|TRBJ2-5
TGTGCCAGCAGCTATCCGGGACAGGGTCGGGAGACCCAGTACTTC
CASSYPGQGRETQYF
>NA|NA|TRBV28|TRBJ1-4
TGTGCCAGCAGTCCAGAGGCAACTAATGAAAAACTGTTTTTT
CASSPEATNEKLFF
>few|NA|TRBV28|TRBJ2-3
TGTGCCAGCAGCCCGCCCAGCACAGATACGCAGTATTTT
CASSPPSTDTQYF
>once|NA|TRBV12-5|TRBJ2-1
TGTGCTAGTGTTACTTATTCAGCCTCCTACAATGAGCAGTTCTTC
CASVTYSASYNEQFF
>NA|NA|TRBV2|TRBJ1-1
TGTGCCAGCAGTGATGACGGCAGACTCACTGAAGCTTTCTTT
CASSDDGRLTEAFF
>NA|NA|TRBV19|TRBJ2-1
TGTGCCAGTACCCCCACCCTGACAGCTAATGAGCAGTTCTTC
CASTPTLTANEQFF
>once|TRBD1|TRBV6-6|TRBJ1-1
TGTGCCAGCAGTTACCCCGGGACAGGGGGTCGGACTGAAGCTTTCTTT
CASSYPGTGGRTEAFF
>once|NA|TRBV7-2|TRBJ2-1
TGTGCCAGCAGCTTCGAGGGTTACAATGAGCAGTTCTTC
CASSFEGYNEQFF
>NA|TRBD1|TRBV19|TRBJ1-1
TGTGCCAGTAGTATGGAATCTCTAGGGGGCTCGTTTGAAGCTTTCTTT
CASSMESLGGSFEAFF
>NA|NA|TRBV4-1|TRBJ2-5
TGCGCCAGCAGCCGGGCTTACCAAGAGACCCAGTACTTC
CASSRAYQETQYF
>NA|NA|TRBV2|TRBJ2-5
TGTGCCACGTCCAGTCGGGAGACCCAGTACTTC
CATSSRETQYF
>NA|NA|TRBV9|TRBJ1-4
TGTGCCAGCAGCGTAAACCCGACCAGGGAAAAACTGTTTTTT
CASSVNPTREKLFF
>NA|NA|TRBV28|TRBJ1-4
TGTGCCAGCAGTTTGGCCCGCGCAACTAATGAAAAACTGTTTTTT
CASSLARATNEKLFF
>NA|TRBD1|TRBV27|TRBJ2-2
TGTGCCAGCAGTTTCACAGGGGGGACCGGGGAGCTGTTTTTT
CASSFTGGTGELFF
>few|TRBD1|TRBV19|TRBJ1-5
TGTGCCAGTAGTCTTCGGGCGGTGGGAGGGGGCAGTCAGCCCCAGCATTTT
CASSLRAVGGGSQPQHF
>NA|TRBD1|TRBV30|TRBJ2-7
TGTGCCTGGACCCCCCCGGGGACAGGAGCCTACGAGCAGTACTTC
CAWTPPGTGAYEQYF
>NA|NA|TRBV30|TRBJ2-5
TGTGCCTGGAGTGGTAGGGGAGAGACCCAGTACTTC
CAWSGRGETQYF
>NA|NA|TRBV27|TRBJ2-7
TGTGCCAGCAGTTCTGGCAACGCCTACGAGCAGTACTTC
CASSSGNAYEQYF
>NA|TRBD2|TRBV9|TRBJ2-5
TGTGCCAGCAGCGCAGCACCGGTAGCGGGGGGGCAAGAGACCCAGTACTTC
CASSAAPVAGGQETQYF
>NA|TRBD1|TRBV28|TRBJ1-3
TGTGCCAGCAGTGTAGACAGGGGATCTGGAAACACCATATATTTT
CASSVDRGSGNTIYF
>once|TRBD1|TRBV2|TRBJ1-3
TGTGCCAGCAGGAACTACGGGACAGGGGGCTCGGTCTCTGGAAACACCATATATTTT
CASRNYGTGGSVSGNTIYF
>NA|NA|TRBV7-9|TRBJ1-6
TGTGCCAGCGGAGGGGTGGATTCACCCCTCCACTTT
CASGGVDSPLHF
>few|TRBD1|TRBV7-2|TRBJ2-7
TGTGCCAGCAGCGTAGGGACAGGTTCCTACGAGCAGTACTTC
CASSVGTGSYEQYF
>NA|NA|TRBV25-1|TRBJ1-3
TGTGCCAGCAGTGGGGGGTCTGGAAACACCATATATTTT
CASSGGSGNTIYF
>NA|NA|TRBV27|TRBJ1-1
TGTGCCAGCAGTTTCCGGGCTGGCAGGACTGAAGCTTTCTTT
CASSFRAGRTEAFF
>NA|NA|TRBV29-1|TRBJ1-1
TGCAGCGTTGTAATTTCAGGGAACACTGAAGCTTTCTTT
CSVVISGNTEAFF
>NA|TRBD1|TRBV6-1|TRBJ1-1
TGTGCCAGCACTTTAACAGGGGTGTCCACTGAAGCTTTCTTT
CASTLTGVSTEAFF
>NA|NA|TRBV5-6|TRBJ1-1
TGTGCCAGCAGCTTCGTGTGGGGGGCCGGAGCTGAAGCTTTCTTT
CASSFVWGAGAEAFF
>NA|NA|TRBV7-2|TRBJ2-7
TGTGCCAGCAGCTTAGGTATAGGGTGGGTAGGCGAGCAGTACTTC
CASSLGIGWVGEQYF
>NA|NA|TRBV5-4|TRBJ2-3
TGTGCCAGCAGCTTGAGTTGGACCCTCACAGATACGCAGTATTTT
CASSLSWTLTDTQYF
>NA|TRBD1|TRBV28|TRBJ2-7
TGTGCCAGCAGATTGGACAGGGCTTGGGGGCAGTACTTC
CASRLDRAWGQYF
>NA|NA|TRBV14|TRBJ2-7
TGTGCCAGCAGCACAACCTACGAGCAGTACTTC
CASSTTYEQYF
>NA|NA|TRBV5-8|TRBJ2-1
TGTGCCAGCAGCTTACAGGGCCTCTCCTACAATGAGCAGTTCTTC
CASSLQGLSYNEQFF
>NA|NA|TRBV15|TRBJ2-7
TGTGCCACCAGCAGAGATCGTCTGGGGCAAGACCTCTACGAGCAGTACTTC
CATSRDRLGQDLYEQYF
>NA|TRBD1|TRBV2|TRBJ1-1
TGTGCCAGCTCGGGACAGAAGAACACTGAAGCTTTCTTT
CASSGQKNTEAFF
>few|TRBD2|TRBV7-9|TRBJ2-7
TGTGCCAGCAGCTTCGCATATCTAGCGGGACCAGACGAGCAGTACTTC
CASSFAYLAGPDEQYF
>NA|NA|TRBV23-1|TRBJ2-7
TGCGCCAGCAGTCAATCCTGGGGGGGCCACGGAGGACAGGGCGACGAGCAGTACTTC
CASSQSWGGHGGQGDEQYF
>NA|NA|TRBV30|TRBJ2-6
TGTGCCTGGAGGGGGGGACGAGGTACTGGGGCCAACGTCCTGACTTTC
CAWRGGRGTGANVLTF
>few|TRBD2|TRBV2|TRBJ2-7
TGTGCCAGCAGAGAACTAGCGGGAGCTTACGAGCAGTACTTC
CASRELAGAYEQYF
>NA|NA|TRBV28|TRBJ1-3
TGTGCCAGCAGTTTGAGGGGGTCTGGAAACACCATATATTTT
CASSLRGSGNTIYF
>NA|NA|TRBV2|TRBJ2-5
TGTGCCAGCAGTGAAGACCAGAGACAACCCGACCAAGAGACCCAGTACTTC
CASSEDQRQPDQETQYF
>NA|NA|TRBV6-1|TRBJ1-2
TGTGCCAGCACCAGGGACCCTAACTATGGCTACACCTTC
CASTRDPNYGYTF
>few|TRBD1|TRBV7-2|TRBJ1-2
TGTGCCAGCAGCCCAGGGGGGGCCAGCGGATACTATGGCTACACCTTC
CASSPGGASGYYGYTF
>NA|TRBD1|TRBV18|TRBJ2-7
TGTGCCAGCTCACCGAACACAGGGGCCTACTACGAGCAGTACTTC
CASSPNTGAYYEQYF